This TCR beta chain was identified during a study of shared clonotypes between healthy human individuals. Broader study findings: Specimens sampled were limited to blood, with tissue repertoires likely differing.

The CDR3 runs to 14 residues. In germline, CDR1 is MNHNS, CDR2 SASEGT. The ends lost 6 bases at V and 1 base at J; junction bases unmatched: 3. The naive CD8 subset, CD45RO-negative cells positively selected for CCR7, excluded terminally differentiated effector memory CD45RA+ cells. Profiled with immunoSEQ multiplex PCR; TCRdb holds only in-frame clones, not every one. Altogether about 2.2 million clones are present, 93% being singletons, with the ten largest covering about 1.7%. Note on this clone: Its antigen is unidentified.

The rearrangement joins TRBV6-1 to TRBJ1-1, with 9 bases that match TRBD1. The source is a man younger than 35 in good health. Some clones in this sample may be carry-over from other donors' samples. Specimen: naive CD8+ T cells from PBMCs. The CDR3 is CASRQGAWNTEAFF. The CDR3 DNA sequence: TGTGCCAGCAGACAGGGGGCGTGGAACACTGAAGCTTTCTTT.